The 9 T cell receptor beta chains below were found in one sample sequenced in a study of response to subunit inactivated influenza vaccine (dated by TCRdb to 2017 to 2018). The method behind the library was RT-PCR. Sequencing instrument: Illumina HiSeq 2500. The public reads were quality trimmed at Q25 with fastp and then assembled into clones with MiXCR by TCRdb, keeping productive beta chains. One record per CDR3 amino acid sequence lists the most common genes and DNA. This sample comprises around 480,000 distinct CDR3 sequences, around 9.9% of them detected only once. The ten largest clones add up to approximately 12% of the sample. This specimen's time point label, interpreted: 45 days after influenza vaccine administration. The sample in question was PBMCs from blood, obtained 35 to 45 days after vaccination. Receptor source: a man aged 45-65 years who received an inactivated influenza vaccine. Donor details come from another sample of the same person, matched by shared clones.

This clonotype was found many times. CDR3 in DNA: TGTGCCAGCAGTTCTCAGACAGGGGCGTCCTATAATTCACCCCTCCACTTT. Translation gives CASSSQTGASYNSPLHF. The V call is TRBV28, the J call TRBJ1-6, with 8 positions matching TRBD1. Trimming removed 4 bases from V and 1 base from J; junction bases left unmatched: 6. This CDR3 is 17 amino acids long. From germline, CDR1 is MDHEN and CDR2 SYDVKM.

This clonotype was observed a single time. This chain joins TRBV19 and TRBJ2-1, with no clear D. Germline V lookup: CDR1 LNHDA, CDR2 SQIVND (reference sequence). The CDR3 is made up of 16 amino acids. Trimming stripped 3 bases from V and 3 bases from J, with 15 bases between. The chain's CDR3 is CASSISLAGFYNEQFF. The CDR3 DNA is TGTGCCAGTAGTATCTCGCTGGCAGGATTCTACAATGAGCAGTTCTTC.

This clonotype was observed at least ten times. The chain combines TRBV4-1 with TRBJ2-7; D might be TRBD1 (5 bases). The V end lost 5 bases, the J end lost 2 bases, and 13 bases lay between the germline ends. CDR3 length equals 14 residues. The germline gives CDR1 MGHRA, CDR2 YSYEKL. This CDR3 is CASSLGPGTYEQYF. In DNA, the CDR3 is TGCGCCAGCAGCTTGGGCCCAGGGACCTACGAGCAGTACTTC.

This clonotype was counted a few times. The chain has TRBV7-6 and TRBJ2-3; 12 bases are shared with TRBD2. Germline CDR1 is SGHVS and CDR2 is FNYEAQ. V lost 3 bases, J lost 4 bases, and 5 bases stayed unmatched. This CDR3 is 16 amino acids long. The CDR3 spells CASSLTSGGIADTQYF. The CDR3 DNA reads as TGTGCCAGCAGCTTGACTAGCGGGGGTATAGCAGATACGCAGTATTTT.

The genes are TRBV20-1 and TRBJ2-7; D is possibly TRBD2 (6 bases). Germline CDR1 DFQATT, CDR2 SNEGSKA (reference sequence). Trimming removed 0 bases at V and 4 bases at J, with 19 bases between. This CDR3 is built from 16 residues. The CDR3 loop is CSARDIGSGLLYEQYF. Here the CDR3 DNA reads TGCAGTGCTAGAGATATAGGTAGCGGCCTTTTGTACGAGCAGTACTTC.

This clonotype was recorded at least ten times. The chain links TRBV12-3 or TRBV12-4 to TRBJ2-3; 7 nucleotides line up with TRBD2. V lost 6 bases to trimming and J lost 4 bases; unmatched junction nucleotides: 7. The CDR3 covers 14 residues. The CDR3 bases are TGTGCCAGCAGCTTTGCGGGAGAAGCAGATACGCAGTATTTT. Translated, it gives CASSFAGEADTQYF.

This clonotype has only a few counts. The CDR3 DNA reads TGCGCCAGCAGCCAAGCCCCGGGTGTGGACACTGAAGCTTTCTTT. The encoded protein is CASSQAPGVDTEAFF. The chain combines TRBV4-1 with TRBJ1-1; no firm D call. CDR1 is MGHRA and CDR2 is YSYEKL in the germline V gene. V gave up 1 base and J gave up 3 bases, with 12 bases separating them. CDR3 length: 15 amino acids.

The table lists this clonotype with many counts. The gene calls are TRBV29-1 and TRBJ1-2; 10 bases are a match to TRBD1. Germline V gene sequence: CDR1 SQVTM, CDR2 ANQGSEA. The CDR3 sequence is 12 residues long. After removal of 4 bases from V and 7 bases from J, the junction contained 3 bases not matched to a gene. CDR3 in amino acids: CSVGGQGGGYTF. The CDR3 DNA is TGCAGCGTTGGTGGACAGGGGGGTGGCTACACCTTC.

This clonotype was counted at least ten times. This chain joins TRBV7-9 and TRBJ2-1; D ambiguous. Germline CDR1 reads SEHNR; CDR2 reads FQNEAQ (reference sequence). V lost 3 bases and J 5 bases, leaving 11 bases between the germline ends. The CDR3 has 14 amino acids. The CDR3 region is CASSFSGRNNEQFF. The CDR3 region has the DNA TGTGCCAGCAGCTTCTCCGGACGGAACAATGAGCAGTTCTTC.